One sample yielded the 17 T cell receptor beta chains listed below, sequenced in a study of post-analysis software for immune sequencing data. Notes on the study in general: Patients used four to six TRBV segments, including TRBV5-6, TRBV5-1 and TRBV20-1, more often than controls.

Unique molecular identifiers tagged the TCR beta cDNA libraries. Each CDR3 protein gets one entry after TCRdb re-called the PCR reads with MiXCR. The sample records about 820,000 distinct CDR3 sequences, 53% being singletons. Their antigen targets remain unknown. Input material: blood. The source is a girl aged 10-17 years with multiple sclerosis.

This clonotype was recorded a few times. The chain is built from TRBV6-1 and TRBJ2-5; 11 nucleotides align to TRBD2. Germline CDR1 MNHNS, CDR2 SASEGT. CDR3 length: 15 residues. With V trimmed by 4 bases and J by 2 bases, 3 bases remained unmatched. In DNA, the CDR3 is TGTGCCAGCAGTGGGACTAGCGGGTTTCAAGAGACCCAGTACTTC. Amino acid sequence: CASSGTSGFQETQYF.

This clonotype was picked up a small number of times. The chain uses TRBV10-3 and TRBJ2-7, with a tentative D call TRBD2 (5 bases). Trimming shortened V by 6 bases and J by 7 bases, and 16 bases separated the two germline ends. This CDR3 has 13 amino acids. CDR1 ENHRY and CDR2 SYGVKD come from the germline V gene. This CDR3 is CAIRFISEGEQYF. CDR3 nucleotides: TGTGCCATCAGGTTCATTTCTGAGGGAGAGCAGTACTTC.

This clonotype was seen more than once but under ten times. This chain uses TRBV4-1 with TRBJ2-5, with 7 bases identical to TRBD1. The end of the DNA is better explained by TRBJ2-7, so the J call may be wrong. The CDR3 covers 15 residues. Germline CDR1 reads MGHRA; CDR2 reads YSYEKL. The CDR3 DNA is TGCGCCAGCAGCCAGTTACAGGGACAGCTTTACGAGCAGTACTTC. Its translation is CASSQLQGQLYEQYF.

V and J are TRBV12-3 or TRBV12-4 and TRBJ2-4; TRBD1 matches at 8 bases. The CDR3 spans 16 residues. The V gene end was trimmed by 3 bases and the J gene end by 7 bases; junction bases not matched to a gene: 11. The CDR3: CASSFTLATGENIQYF. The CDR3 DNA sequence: TGTGCCAGCAGTTTCACCCTCGCGACAGGGGAGAACATTCAGTACTTC.

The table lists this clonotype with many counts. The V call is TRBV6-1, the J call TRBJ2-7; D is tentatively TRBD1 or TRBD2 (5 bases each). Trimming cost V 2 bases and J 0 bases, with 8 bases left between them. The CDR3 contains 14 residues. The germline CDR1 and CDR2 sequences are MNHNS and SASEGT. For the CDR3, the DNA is TGTGCCAGCAGTGAAAGGGACGGCTCCTACGAGCAGTACTTC. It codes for CASSERDGSYEQYF.

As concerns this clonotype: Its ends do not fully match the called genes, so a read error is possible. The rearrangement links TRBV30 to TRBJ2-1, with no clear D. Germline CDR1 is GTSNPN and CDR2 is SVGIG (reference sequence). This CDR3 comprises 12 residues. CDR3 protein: CAWSPGVNGQFF. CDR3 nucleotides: TGTGCCTGGAGCCCTGGGGTCAATGGGCAGTTCTTC.

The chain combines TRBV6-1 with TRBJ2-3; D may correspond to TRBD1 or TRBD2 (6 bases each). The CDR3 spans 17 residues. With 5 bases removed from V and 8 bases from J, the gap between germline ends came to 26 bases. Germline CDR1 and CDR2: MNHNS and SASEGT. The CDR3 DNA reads TGTGCCAGCAGTCAGAGGGTGGGGGGCTCGGAGTTTGTTACGCAGTATTTT. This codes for CASSQRVGGSEFVTQYF.

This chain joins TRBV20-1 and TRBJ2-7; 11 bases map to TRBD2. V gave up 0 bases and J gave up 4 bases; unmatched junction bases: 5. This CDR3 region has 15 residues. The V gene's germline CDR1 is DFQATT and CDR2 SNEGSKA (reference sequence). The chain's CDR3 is CSARDPGTSGYEQYF. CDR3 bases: TGCAGTGCTAGAGATCCCGGGACTAGCGGTTACGAGCAGTACTTC.

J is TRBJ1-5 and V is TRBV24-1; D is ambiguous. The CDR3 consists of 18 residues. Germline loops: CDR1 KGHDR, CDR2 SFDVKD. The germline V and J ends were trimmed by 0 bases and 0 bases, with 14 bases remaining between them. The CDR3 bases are TGTGCCACCAGTGATTTGCGTCGGGGTCCTTATAGCAATCAGCCCCAGCATTTT. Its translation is CATSDLRRGPYSNQPQHF.

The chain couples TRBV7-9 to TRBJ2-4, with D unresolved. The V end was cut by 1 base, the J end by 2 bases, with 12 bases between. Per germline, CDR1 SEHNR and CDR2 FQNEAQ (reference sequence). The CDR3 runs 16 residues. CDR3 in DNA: TGTGCCAGCAGCTTAGAATTCCCGGAGTCCAAAAACATTCAGTACTTC. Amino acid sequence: CASSLEFPESKNIQYF.

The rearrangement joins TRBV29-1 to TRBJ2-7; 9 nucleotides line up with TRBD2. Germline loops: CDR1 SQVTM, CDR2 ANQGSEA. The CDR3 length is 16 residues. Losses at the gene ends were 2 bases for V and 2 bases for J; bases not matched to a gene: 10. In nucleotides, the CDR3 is TGCAGCGTTGAACACTCGGGACTAGCCGCCCCCTACGAGCAGTACTTC. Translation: CSVEHSGLAAPYEQYF.

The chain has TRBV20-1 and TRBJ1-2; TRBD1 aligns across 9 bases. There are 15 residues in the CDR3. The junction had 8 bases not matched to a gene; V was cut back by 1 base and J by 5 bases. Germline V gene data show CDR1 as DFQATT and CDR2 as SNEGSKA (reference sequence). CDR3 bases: TGCAGTGCTAGAGCTACCACCGGGACAGGGTATGGCTACACCTTC. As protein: CSARATTGTGYGYTF.

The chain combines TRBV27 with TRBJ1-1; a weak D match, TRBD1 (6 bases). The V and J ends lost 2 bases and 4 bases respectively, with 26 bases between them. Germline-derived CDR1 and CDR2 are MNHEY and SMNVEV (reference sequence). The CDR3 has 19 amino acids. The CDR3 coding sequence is TGTGCCAGCAGTTTAAGGGGGGGTGAGGATAGGCTCGGGGGCACTGAAGCTTTCTTT. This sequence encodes CASSLRGGEDRLGGTEAFF.

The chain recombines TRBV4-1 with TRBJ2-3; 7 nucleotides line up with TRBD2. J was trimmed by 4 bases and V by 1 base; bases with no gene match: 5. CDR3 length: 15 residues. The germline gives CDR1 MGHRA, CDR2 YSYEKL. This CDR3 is CASSQAAGVADTQYF. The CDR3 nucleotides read TGCGCCAGCAGCCAAGCGGCGGGAGTGGCAGATACGCAGTATTTT.

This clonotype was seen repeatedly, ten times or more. The CDR3 DNA reads TGTGCCAGCAGTGAACGGGAGAGCGCAGATACGCAGTATTTT. Its protein product is CASSERESADTQYF. This chain uses TRBV6-4 with TRBJ2-3; maybe TRBD2 (6 bases). Trimming removed 3 bases at V and 4 bases at J, with 11 bases between. Germline V CDR1 and CDR2: MRHNA, SNTAGT. This CDR3 contains 14 residues.

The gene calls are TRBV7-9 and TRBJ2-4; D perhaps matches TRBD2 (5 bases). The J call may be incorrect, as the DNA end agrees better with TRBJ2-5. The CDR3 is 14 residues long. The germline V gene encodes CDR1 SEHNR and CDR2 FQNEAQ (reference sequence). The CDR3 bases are TGTGCCAGCAGCTTAGCCGTCGGGGAAGAGACCCAGTACTTC. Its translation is CASSLAVGEETQYF.

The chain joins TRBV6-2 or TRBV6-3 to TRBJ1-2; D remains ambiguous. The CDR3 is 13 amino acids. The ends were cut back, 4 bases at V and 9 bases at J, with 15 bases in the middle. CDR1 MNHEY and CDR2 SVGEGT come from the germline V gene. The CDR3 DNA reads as TGTGCCAGCAGTTTTAGCGGGATCGATAGCTACACCTTC. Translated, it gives CASSFSGIDSYTF.